Included here is one TCR beta chain sequence, with context. What it recognizes is unknown. V was clipped by 0 bases and J by 6 bases, with 15 bases between them. CDR3 length: 16 residues. Germline V CDR1 and CDR2: SGHRS, YFSETQ. Sequencing was performed with immunoSEQ multiplex PCR; in TCRdb, only in-frame clones are kept and a portion is missing. Among about 280,000 clones listed, around 87% were seen once. The data stem from a study of Ad26.COV2.S vaccination and SARS-CoV-2 variants. About the research overall: By the intramuscular route, Ad26.COV2.S was given once, or twice 56 days apart.

Points from the study as a whole: Total responses of T cells may have been underestimated by the analyses of TCR breadth and depth.

Stated treatment: some 20 received Ad26.COV2.S at low or high dose, single or two shots; 5 received placebo; per-sample allocation not given. Specimen acquisition occurred on day 63 following the initial vaccine or placebo injection. This chain joins TRBV5-1 and TRBJ2-2; perhaps TRBD2 as D (6 bases). The material was peripheral blood, obtained in a trial of Ad26.COV2.S vaccine versus placebo. This TCR was sampled from a person between 18 and 65 years old who received the Ad26.COV2.S COVID-19 vaccine or a placebo. CDR3 coding DNA: TGCGCCAGCAGCTTGGCCCCGACTAGTATGCCCGGGGAGCTGTTTTTT. It codes for CASSLAPTSMPGELFF.